The clone carrying this T cell receptor beta chain has only one observation. The data stem from a study of blood T cell repertoires in COVID-19. Study summary: Researchers got acute and convalescent COVID-19 samples from the United States, Italy and Spain. The cDNA or gDNA used as material had been derived from T cells, B-cell-depleted T cells, or PBMCs.

Original analysis: Estimation of nucleated cell counts was performed using reference gene primer amplification. Clones were read by immunoSEQ multiplex PCR, and TCRdb kept only the in-frame ones, dropping some. For V, J and clone size, that table is used; D and trimming come from the DNA. Counted here are over 300,000 clones, roughly 90% occurring once; the ten biggest clones make up roughly 6.8%. Trimming shortened V by 4 bases and J by 7 bases, and 16 bases separated the two germline ends. The CDR3 covers 15 residues. Germline assignment: CDR1 MDHEN and CDR2 SYDVKM. This receptor was obtained from a man between 18 and 29 years old with active or convalescent COVID-19. The chain links TRBV28 to TRBJ1-4; D is unclear. The specimen was peripheral blood. Here the CDR3 reads CASSSWALGGEKLFF. Written as DNA, the CDR3 is TGTGCCAGCAGTTCCTGGGCCCTGGGTGGTGAAAAACTGTTTTTT.